A selection of T cell receptor beta chains follows, all from one sample in a study of T cell responses to AZD1222 COVID-19 vaccine. Using immunoSEQ multiplex PCR, the repertoire was profiled, and TCRdb retains in-frame clones only, with some absent. The data show about 150,000 clones, nearly 95% seen once. Sequenced material: peripheral blood, taken on day 0 of AZD1222 vaccination. All receptors derive from an adult in good health. CDR3s include the opening cysteine and the closing phenylalanine or tryptophan. Each record gives: D gene, V gene, clone size, J gene, CDR3 protein, CDR3 DNA. A D gene is named only where the DNA matches it firmly. A row's size may be missing; if present it is once, few, many or a size class.

>NA|TRBV18|few|TRBJ2-1
CASSPVQLRNEQFF
TGTGCCAGCTCACCAGTTCAACTCCGCAATGAGCAGTTCTTC
>NA|TRBV19|NA|TRBJ2-7
CASSPGGTASYEQYF
TGTGCCAGTAGCCCCGGAGGGACAGCCTCCTACGAGCAGTACTTC
>NA|TRBV27|NA|TRBJ2-2
CASNPVAFANTGELFF
TGTGCCAGCAATCCCGTTGCGTTCGCGAACACCGGGGAGCTGTTTTTT
>TRBD2|TRBV13|NA|TRBJ2-1
CASSPSEAGAPNEQFF
TGTGCCAGCAGTCCCTCCGAAGCGGGAGCACCCAATGAGCAGTTCTTC
>NA|TRBV3-1/TRBV3-2|NA|TRBJ1-1
CASSQARGGTEAFF
TGTGCCAGCAGCCAAGCCCGGGGGGGAACTGAAGCTTTCTTT
>TRBD1|TRBV10-1|NA|TRBJ1-3
CASSQGQGIAGNTIYF
TGCGCCAGCAGCCAGGGACAGGGGATAGCTGGAAACACCATATATTTT
>NA|TRBV15|NA|TRBJ2-7
CATSRERGTYYEQYF
TGTGCCACCAGCAGAGAACGGGGGACCTACTACGAGCAGTACTTC
>NA|TRBV1|NA|TRBJ1-5
CTSSQDIQAGCRYSNQPQHF
TGCACCAGCAGCCAAGACATACAGGCAGGATGCCGCTATAGCAATCAGCCCCAGCATTTT
>TRBD1|TRBV5-1|NA|TRBJ1-3
CASSPLGTGGNTIYF
TGCGCCAGCAGCCCCTTAGGGACAGGAGGAAACACCATATATTTT
>TRBD2|TRBV6-1|NA|TRBJ2-1
CASSVLSHGLAGASYNEQFF
TGTGCCAGCAGTGTATTATCCCACGGACTAGCGGGGGCGAGCTACAATGAGCAGTTCTTC
>TRBD1|TRBV4-1|NA|TRBJ1-2
CASKTGGVGYTF
TGCGCCAGTAAGACAGGGGGGGTCGGCTACACCTTC
>TRBD2|TRBV5-4|NA|TRBJ2-5
CASSFGLAGSKETQYF
TGTGCCAGCAGCTTCGGACTAGCGGGAAGTAAAGAGACCCAGTACTTC
>NA|TRBV4-1|NA|TRBJ1-2
CASSQVLQALGGYTF
TGCGCCAGCAGCCAAGTGTTACAGGCGTTGGGCGGCTACACCTTC
>NA|TRBV12-3/TRBV12-4|NA|TRBJ1-5
CASTSGRNQPQHF
TGTGCCAGCACCTCAGGGCGCAATCAGCCCCAGCATTTT
>TRBD2|TRBV11-3|NA|TRBJ2-5
CASSLGPGGETQYF
TGTGCCAGCAGCTTAGGCCCGGGAGGAGAGACCCAGTACTTC
>NA|TRBV5-1|NA|TRBJ2-5
CASSQRESPEETQYF
TGCGCCAGCAGCCAGAGAGAAAGCCCCGAAGAGACCCAGTACTTC
>TRBD1|TRBV27|NA|TRBJ1-1
CASSSRQGETEAFF
TGTGCCAGCAGCTCGAGACAGGGGGAGACTGAAGCTTTCTTT
>NA|TRBV4-2|NA|TRBJ1-4
CASSQDPGATNEKLFF
TGTGCCAGCAGCCAAGATCCGGGTGCGACTAATGAAAAACTGTTTTTT
>NA|TRBV9|NA|TRBJ2-1
CASSVDPGGSEQFF
TGTGCCAGCAGCGTAGACCCGGGCGGAAGTGAGCAGTTCTTC
>NA|TRBV27|NA|TRBJ1-5
CASSFIGQPQHF
TGTGCCAGCAGTTTCATTGGGCAGCCCCAGCATTTT
>NA|TRBV3-1/TRBV3-2|few|TRBJ1-5
CASSPYYPSPGSYSNQPQHF
TGTGCCAGCAGCCCATACTACCCTTCCCCAGGATCTTATAGCAATCAGCCCCAGCATTTT
>NA|TRBV24-1|NA|TRBJ2-5
CATSDFVGEQETQYF
TGTGCCACCAGTGATTTTGTGGGGGAACAAGAGACCCAGTACTTC
>NA|TRBV3-1/TRBV3-2|NA|TRBJ1-5
CASSQDPGNGQPQHF
TGTGCCAGCAGCCAAGATCCGGGGAACGGACAGCCCCAGCATTTT
>NA|TRBV30|NA|TRBJ1-3
CAWNPTGQGNTIYF
TGTGCCTGGAACCCTACAGGGCAAGGAAACACCATATATTTT
>TRBD1|TRBV5-1|NA|TRBJ2-5
CASSVGQQQETQYF
TGCGCCAGCAGCGTGGGACAGCAACAAGAGACCCAGTACTTC
>NA|TRBV7-2|once|TRBJ2-4
CASSPLAGRSIQYF
TGTGCCAGCAGTCCTCTCGCCGGCAGGTCCATTCAGTACTTC
>NA|TRBV28|NA|TRBJ2-5
CASSFGAGSAEETQYF
TGTGCCAGCAGTTTCGGGGCAGGGTCAGCGGAAGAGACCCAGTACTTC
>NA|TRBV4-1|NA|TRBJ2-7
CASSQDKYTTSYEQYF
TGCGCCAGCAGCCAAGATAAGTACACTACCTCCTACGAGCAGTACTTC
>NA|TRBV15|NA|TRBJ2-5
CATSRAGGYQETQYF
TGTGCCACCAGCAGAGCAGGGGGGTACCAAGAGACCCAGTACTTC
>TRBD1|TRBV27|NA|TRBJ1-2
CASRPTGGGGYTF
TGTGCCAGCAGACCCACAGGGGGCGGGGGCTACACCTTC
>NA|TRBV7-9|once|TRBJ1-1
CAQTEKTEAFF
TGTGCCCAGACAGAGAAGACTGAAGCTTTCTTT
>NA|TRBV20-1|NA|TRBJ2-3
CSASRPETTQYF
TGCAGTGCTAGTAGGCCGGAGACTACGCAGTATTTT
>NA|TRBV5-4|NA|TRBJ1-6
CASSLYPRDKDSPLHF
TGTGCCAGCAGCTTGTACCCCCGGGACAAGGATTCACCCCTCCACTTT
>NA|TRBV6-5|NA|TRBJ1-2
CASSYLRGGNYGYTF
TGTGCCAGCAGTTACCTCCGGGGGGGGAACTATGGCTACACCTTC
>NA|TRBV7-2|NA|TRBJ2-7
CASSSGGTVEQYF
TGTGCCAGCAGCTCGGGGGGGACAGTAGAGCAGTACTTC
>TRBD2|TRBV28|NA|TRBJ2-2
CASSLPGGNGELFF
TGTGCCAGCAGTTTACCGGGAGGAAACGGGGAGCTGTTTTTT
>TRBD1|TRBV11-2|NA|TRBJ2-5
CASSSLGQGSKTQYF
TGTGCCAGCAGCTCCTTGGGACAGGGTTCAAAGACCCAGTACTTC
>NA|TRBV5-1|NA|TRBJ1-4
CASSQKQNDGEKLFF
TGCGCCAGCAGCCAAAAACAGAACGATGGGGAAAAACTGTTTTTT
>NA|TRBV5-6|NA|TRBJ1-5
CASSLWGAQPQHF
TGTGCCAGCAGCTTGTGGGGGGCCCAGCCCCAGCATTTT
>NA|TRBV19|NA|TRBJ1-3
CASSIGQEGNTIYF
TGTGCCAGTAGTATAGGACAGGAGGGAAACACCATATATTTT
>TRBD1|TRBV11-1|once|TRBJ2-1
CASSPTGTGFYEQFF
TGTGCCAGCAGCCCCACCGGGACAGGGTTCTATGAGCAGTTCTTC
>TRBD1|TRBV29-1|once|TRBJ2-3
CSVEAGTGNTQYF
TGCAGCGTTGAAGCCGGGACAGGGAATACGCAGTATTTT
>NA|TRBV3-1/TRBV3-2|NA|TRBJ2-1
CASSPRDHEQFF
TGTGCCAGCAGCCCCCGGGACCATGAGCAGTTCTTC
>NA|TRBV28|NA|TRBJ1-2
CASSLGSTSPVYGYTF
TGTGCCAGCAGCCTAGGATCCACGTCACCAGTCTATGGCTACACCTTC
>TRBD1|TRBV3-1/TRBV3-2|NA|TRBJ1-1
CASSQRTGDTEAFF
TGTGCCAGCAGCCAACGGACAGGGGACACTGAAGCTTTCTTT
>TRBD1|TRBV18|NA|TRBJ1-5
CASSPGQGASQPQHF
TGTGCCAGCTCACCAGGACAGGGGGCTAGTCAGCCCCAGCATTTT
>TRBD1|TRBV5-6|NA|TRBJ2-2
CASSLRTGSDTGELFF
TGTGCCAGCAGCCTCCGGACAGGATCGGACACCGGGGAGCTGTTTTTT
>TRBD2|TRBV18|NA|TRBJ2-1
CASSPGSGRGNEQFF
TGTGCCAGCTCCCCAGGCAGCGGGAGGGGCAATGAGCAGTTCTTC
>NA|TRBV9|NA|TRBJ2-1
CASGLGPNEQFF
TGTGCCAGCGGCCTAGGGCCCAATGAGCAGTTCTTC
>NA|TRBV6-5|NA|TRBJ1-1
CACNRGMNTEAFF
TGTGCCTGCAATAGGGGAATGAACACTGAAGCTTTCTTT
>TRBD1|TRBV7-2|NA|TRBJ1-2
CASSLSPRTGLEKGGYTF
TGTGCCAGCAGCTTAAGCCCAAGGACAGGGCTGGAGAAGGGTGGCTACACCTTC
>TRBD1|TRBV6-5|NA|TRBJ1-1
CASRARGHGAFF
TGTGCCAGCAGGGCCAGGGGGCATGGAGCTTTCTTT
>NA|TRBV9|NA|TRBJ2-7
CASSVALGALGYEQYF
TGTGCCAGCAGCGTAGCTTTGGGGGCTTTGGGCTACGAGCAGTACTTC